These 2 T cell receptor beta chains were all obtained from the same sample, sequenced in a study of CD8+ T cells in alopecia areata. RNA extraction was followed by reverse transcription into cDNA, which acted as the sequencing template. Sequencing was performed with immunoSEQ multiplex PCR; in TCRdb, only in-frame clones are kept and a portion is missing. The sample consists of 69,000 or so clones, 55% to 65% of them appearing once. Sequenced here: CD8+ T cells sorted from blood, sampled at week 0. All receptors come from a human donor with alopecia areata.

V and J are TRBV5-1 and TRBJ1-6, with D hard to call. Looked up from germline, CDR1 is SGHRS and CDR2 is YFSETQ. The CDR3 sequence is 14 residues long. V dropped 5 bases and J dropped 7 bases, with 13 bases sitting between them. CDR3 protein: CASRSPGSNSPLHF. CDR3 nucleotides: TGCGCCAGCAGGTCCCCGGGGTCGAATTCACCCCTCCACTTT. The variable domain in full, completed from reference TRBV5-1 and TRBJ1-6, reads KAGVTQTPRYLIKTRGQQVTLSCSPISGHRSVSWYQQTPGQGLQFLFEYFSETQRNKGNFPGRFSGRQFSNSRSEMNVSTLELGDSALYLCASRSPGSNSPLHFGNGTRLTVT.

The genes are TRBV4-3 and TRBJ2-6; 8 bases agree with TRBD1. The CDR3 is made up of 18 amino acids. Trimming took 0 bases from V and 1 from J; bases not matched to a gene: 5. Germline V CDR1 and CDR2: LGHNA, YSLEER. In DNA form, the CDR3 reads TGCGCCAGCAGCCAAGATTACAGGGGGTCGTCTGGGGCCAACGTCCTGACTTTC. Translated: CASSQDYRGSSGANVLTF.